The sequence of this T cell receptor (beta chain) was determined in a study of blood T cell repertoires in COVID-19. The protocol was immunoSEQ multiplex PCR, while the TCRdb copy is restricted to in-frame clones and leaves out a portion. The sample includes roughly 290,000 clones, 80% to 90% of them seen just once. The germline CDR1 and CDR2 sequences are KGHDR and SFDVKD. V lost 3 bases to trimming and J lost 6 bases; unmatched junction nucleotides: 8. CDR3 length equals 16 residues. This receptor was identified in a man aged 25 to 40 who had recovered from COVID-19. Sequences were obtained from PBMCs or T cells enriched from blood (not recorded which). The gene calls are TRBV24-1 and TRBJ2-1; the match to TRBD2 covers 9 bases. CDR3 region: CATSDPRGGQGNEQFF. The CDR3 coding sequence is TGTGCCACCAGTGATCCGCGGGGGGGCCAGGGCAATGAGCAGTTCTTC.